This T cell receptor (beta chain) was sequenced in a study of blood T cells in healthy people across ages. Trimming took 3 bases from V and 0 from J; bases not matched to a gene: 8. This CDR3 spans 17 amino acids. Looked up from germline, CDR1 is MGHRA and CDR2 is YSYEKL. Isolating PBMCs gave at least 6.5 million of these cells per sample. Next came a second PCR, run for roughly 6 to 11 cycles, which used a sample-barcoded 5' primer along with a J-beta primer mix. TCRdb re-analysed the 5' RACE reads in MiXCR, keeping a single row per CDR3 protein. The sample yields about 1.7 million distinct CDR3 sequences, 28% seen once. This clonotype was counted ten times or more.

The chain has TRBV4-1 and TRBJ1-2; 9 bases agree with TRBD1. The sample taken for sequencing was blood. This TCR was sampled from a woman aged 25 to 45 in good health. The DNA of the CDR3 is TGCGCCAGCAGCCAGCCCGGACAGGGGATAGCTAACTATGGCTACACCTTC. The encoded protein is CASSQPGQGIANYGYTF.